The present entry profiles one T cell receptor beta chain with its context. This specimen belongs to a study of cytomegalovirus exposure and HLA in healthy donors. This CDR3 has 14 residues. Germline V gene lookup returns CDR1 SGDLS and CDR2 YYNGEE. Trimming left V 5 bases short and J 7 bases short, with 18 bases between. Researchers ran the PCR with 60 Vbeta and 13 Jbeta primers. Clones were sequenced by immunoSEQ multiplex PCR, and TCRdb holds only the in-frame ones, with some missing. This sample yields about 160,000 clones, of which about four fifths are seen a single time; around 5% belongs to the top ten.

The TCR comes from a man aged 30-40 years in good health and CMV-seronegative. The chain carries TRBV9 and TRBJ1-1, with D possibly matching TRBD1 (5 bases). The sample comprised PBMCs. The CDR3 loop reads CASRPGAGGIEAFF. CDR3 coding DNA: TGTGCCAGCAGACCCGGGGCGGGGGGAATTGAAGCTTTCTTT.